Below, 18 T cell receptor beta chains from the same sample are listed, as sequenced in a study of blood T cell repertoires in COVID-19. Produced via immunoSEQ multiplex PCR; TCRdb's table is partial and in-frame only. This sample has about 60,000 clones, with almost 85% found just once. Sequenced input: peripheral blood. All receptors come from a human donor in a cohort sampled during active COVID-19.

The J gene is TRBJ1-1, the V gene TRBV6-6; 11 bases fit TRBD1. The CDR3 extends over 15 amino acids. The V gene end was trimmed by 7 bases and the J gene end by 1 base; junction bases not matched to a gene: 5. From germline, CDR1 is MNHNY and CDR2 SVGAGI (reference sequence). CDR3 sequence: CASNSGTGGNTEAFF. The CDR3 DNA reads as TGTGCCAGCAACTCCGGGACAGGGGGGAACACTGAAGCTTTCTTT.

This chain uses TRBV30 with TRBJ2-5; TRBD2 aligns across 12 bases. Germline V gives CDR1 GTSNPN, CDR2 SVGIG (reference sequence). V lost 1 base to trimming and J lost 7 bases; unmatched junction nucleotides: 16. The length of the CDR3 is 18 residues. Written as DNA, the CDR3 is TGTGCCTGGAGTGAGGCTAGCGGGGGGGCCGGGTCGTTTACGACCCAGTACTTC. Protein product: CAWSEASGGAGSFTTQYF.

The J gene is TRBJ1-4, the V gene TRBV7-2; D not resolved. CDR1 is SGHTA and CDR2 is FQGNSA in the germline V gene. This CDR3 spans 16 amino acids. Trimming stripped 5 bases from V and 5 bases from J, with 18 bases between. The DNA of the CDR3 is TGTGCCAGCAGCGACCGCCGAGGCAGAGGGAATGAAAAACTGTTTTTT. Its translation is CASSDRRGRGNEKLFF. Supplemented by reference TRBV7-2 and TRBJ1-4, the full variable domain reads GAGVSQSPSNKVTEKGKDVELRCDPISGHTALYWYRQSLGQGLEFLIYFQGNSAPDKSGLPSDRFSAERTGGSVSTLTIQRTQQEDSAVYLCASSDRRGRGNEKLFFGSGTQLSVL.

V gene TRBV5-6 combines with J gene TRBJ2-5, with a tentative D call TRBD1 (6 bases). The germline V and J ends were trimmed by 3 bases and 2 bases, with 8 bases remaining between them. Germline CDR1 and CDR2: SGHDT and YYEEEE. CDR3 length: 13 amino acids. The CDR3 region is CASSSDRQETQYF. In DNA form, the CDR3 reads TGTGCCAGCAGCTCCGACAGGCAAGAGACCCAGTACTTC.

The chain couples TRBV2 to TRBJ1-4, with D perhaps matching TRBD1 (6 bases). The CDR3 is made up of 14 amino acids. The germline V gene encodes CDR1 SNHLY and CDR2 FYNNEI. V lost 6 bases, J lost 5 bases, and 13 bases lay in between. DNA for the CDR3: TGTGCCAGCAGGCCAGGGGTAGCCAATGAAAAACTGTTTTTT. It encodes CASRPGVANEKLFF. The whole variable domain, remainder taken from reference TRBV2 and TRBJ1-4, is EPEVTQTPSHQVTQMGQEVILRCVPISNHLYFYWYRQILGQKVEFLVSFYNNEISEKSEIFDDQFSVERPDGSNFTLKIRSTKLEDSAMYFCASRPGVANEKLFFGSGTQLSVL.

J is TRBJ1-2 and V is TRBV6-6, with TRBD1 as a possible D gene (5 bases). V was clipped by 7 bases and J by 4 bases, with 13 bases between them. This CDR3 has 13 amino acids. Per the germline V gene, CDR1 is MNHNY and CDR2 is SVGAGI (reference sequence). The chain's CDR3 is CASIPGGGYGYTF. CDR3 nucleotides: TGTGCCAGCATCCCAGGCGGGGGCTATGGCTACACCTTC.

The chain employs TRBV7-9 and TRBJ1-5; no firm D call. The V end lost 5 bases, the J end lost 4 bases, and 15 bases lay between the germline ends. Germline CDR1 SEHNR, CDR2 FQNEAQ (reference sequence). The CDR3 has 15 residues. CDR3 coding DNA: TGTGCCAGCAGCGGGGAGGGCAGCGCGAATCAGCCCCAGCATTTT. This encodes CASSGEGSANQPQHF.

The V gene is TRBV10-3, the J gene TRBJ1-5; D is possibly TRBD1 (6 bases). This CDR3 comprises 15 residues. Trimming took 2 bases from V and 0 from J, leaving 8 bases between them. Germline lookup yields CDR1 ENHRY and CDR2 SYGVKD. The CDR3: CAISEGQYSNQPQHF. DNA of the CDR3: TGTGCCATCAGTGAGGGACAGTATAGCAATCAGCCCCAGCATTTT.

This clone was seen once. This chain uses TRBV27 with TRBJ2-1; 8 bases align to TRBD2. Germline CDR1 MNHEY, CDR2 SMNVEV (reference sequence). The CDR3 spans 13 residues. The V segment lost 4 bases and the J segment 6 bases; nucleotides outside the gene matches: 2. This CDR3 is CASSSGLVNEQFF. CDR3 DNA sequence: TGTGCCAGCAGTTCGGGACTAGTCAATGAGCAGTTCTTC.

The chain joins TRBV29-1 to TRBJ1-2; TRBD1 aligns across 9 bases. The ends lost 1 base at V and 2 bases at J; junction bases unmatched: 5. This CDR3 has 15 residues. Germline CDR1 is SQVTM and CDR2 is ANQGSEA. The CDR3 spells CSVEAGGTGNYGYTF. CDR3 DNA sequence: TGCAGCGTTGAAGCTGGAGGGACAGGGAACTATGGCTACACCTTC.

The sample holds a few counts of this clone. The chain carries TRBV15 and TRBJ2-7, with D possibly matching TRBD2 (5 bases). The germline V gene has CDR1 LNHNV and CDR2 YYDKDF (reference sequence). V lost 0 bases and J lost 1, with 16 bases in between. The CDR3 spans 17 residues. The CDR3 is CATSRDGGTWRSYEQYF. The DNA of the CDR3 is TGTGCCACCAGCAGAGATGGCGGCACCTGGAGGTCCTACGAGCAGTACTTC.

The J gene is TRBJ2-3, the V gene TRBV5-1; D gene unclear. The CDR3 has 14 amino acids. The germline V and J ends were trimmed by 0 bases and 4 bases, with 9 bases remaining between them. CDR1 is SGHRS and CDR2 is YFSETQ in the germline V gene. CDR3 sequence reads: CASSLGESPDTQYF. The CDR3 DNA follows: TGCGCCAGCAGCTTGGGAGAGTCGCCAGATACGCAGTATTTT. The full variable domain, with the rest looked up from reference TRBV5-1 and TRBJ2-3, is KAGVTQTPRYLIKTRGQQVTLSCSPISGHRSVSWYQQTPGQGLQFLFEYFSETQRNKGNFPGRFSGRQFSNSRSEMNVSTLELGDSALYLCASSLGESPDTQYFGPGTRLTVL.

V gene TRBV12-3 or TRBV12-4 combines with J gene TRBJ1-4; D not resolved. CDR3 length: 12 amino acids. V shed 6 bases and J shed 6 bases, with 8 bases lying between them. The CDR3, as DNA: TGTGCCAGCAGCGATACATATGAAAAACTGTTTTTT. This gives the protein CASSDTYEKLFF.

The chain has TRBV6-5 and TRBJ2-7; possible D gene TRBD2, 5 bases. Germline CDR1 reads MNHEY; CDR2 reads SVGAGI. Trimming left V 6 bases short and J 6 bases short, with 18 bases between. The CDR3 is 14 amino acids. In DNA form, the CDR3 reads TGTGCCAGCAGACAATCCGGCCTCCGGGGCGAGCAGTACTTC. Protein sequence: CASRQSGLRGEQYF.

V gene TRBV7-2 combines with J gene TRBJ2-7, with TRBD1 as a possible D gene (5 bases). The CDR3 spans 16 residues. With 1 base removed from V and 3 bases from J, the gap between germline ends came to 16 bases. Germline V lookup: CDR1 SGHTA, CDR2 FQGNSA. CDR3: CASSLVAGIGNYEQYF. The CDR3 DNA follows: TGTGCCAGCAGCTTAGTTGCAGGGATTGGGAACTACGAGCAGTACTTC.

In this sample, this clone turned up a few times. V and J are TRBV5-1 and TRBJ1-1; 8 nucleotides align to TRBD1. Per the germline V gene, CDR1 is SGHRS and CDR2 is YFSETQ. V gave up 4 bases and J gave up 1 base; unmatched junction bases: 6. The CDR3 totals 15 residues. CDR3 in DNA: TGCGCCAGCAGCCTAGGACAGGGCGGGAACACTGAAGCTTTCTTT. Translation: CASSLGQGGNTEAFF.

The chain has TRBV7-2 and TRBJ2-5; D uncertain. Trimming removed 5 bases from V and 2 bases from J, with 9 bases in between. The CDR3 contains 13 residues. Germline V gene lookup returns CDR1 SGHTA and CDR2 FQGNSA. The CDR3 spells CASSPGSQETQYF. The DNA for the CDR3 is TGTGCCAGCAGCCCAGGATCTCAAGAGACCCAGTACTTC. Full variable domain (rest looked up from reference TRBV7-2 and TRBJ2-5): GAGVSQSPSNKVTEKGKDVELRCDPISGHTALYWYRQSLGQGLEFLIYFQGNSAPDKSGLPSDRFSAERTGGSVSTLTIQRTQQEDSAVYLCASSPGSQETQYFGPGTRLLVL.

This chain connects TRBV27 to TRBJ1-6; weak D call: TRBD1 (6 bases). V was trimmed by 2 bases and J by 3 bases, leaving 17 bases between them. The CDR3 has 18 amino acids. Germline-derived CDR1 and CDR2 are MNHEY and SMNVEV (reference sequence). The CDR3 is CASSLRSIQGFYNSPLHF. CDR3 nucleotide sequence: TGTGCCAGCAGTTTAAGGTCGATACAGGGCTTCTATAATTCACCCCTCCACTTT.